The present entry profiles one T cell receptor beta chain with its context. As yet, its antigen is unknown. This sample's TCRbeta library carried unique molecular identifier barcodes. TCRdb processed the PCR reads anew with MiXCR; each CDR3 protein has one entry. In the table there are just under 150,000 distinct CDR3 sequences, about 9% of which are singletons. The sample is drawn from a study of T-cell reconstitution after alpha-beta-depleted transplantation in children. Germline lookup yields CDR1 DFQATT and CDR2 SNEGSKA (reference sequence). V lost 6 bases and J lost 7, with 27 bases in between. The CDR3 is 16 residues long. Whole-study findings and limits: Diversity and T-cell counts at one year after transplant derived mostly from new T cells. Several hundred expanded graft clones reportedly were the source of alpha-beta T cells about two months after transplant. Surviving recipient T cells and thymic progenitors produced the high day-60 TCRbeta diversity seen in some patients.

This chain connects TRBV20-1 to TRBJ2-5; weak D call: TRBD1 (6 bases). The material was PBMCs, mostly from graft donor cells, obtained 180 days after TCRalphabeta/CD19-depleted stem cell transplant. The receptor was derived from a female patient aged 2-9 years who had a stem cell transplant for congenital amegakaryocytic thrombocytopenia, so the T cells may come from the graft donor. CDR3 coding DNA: TGCAGTGCCAACACAGGGAAGGACCCCCAGGGTGGGACCCAGTACTTC. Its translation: CSANTGKDPQGGTQYF.